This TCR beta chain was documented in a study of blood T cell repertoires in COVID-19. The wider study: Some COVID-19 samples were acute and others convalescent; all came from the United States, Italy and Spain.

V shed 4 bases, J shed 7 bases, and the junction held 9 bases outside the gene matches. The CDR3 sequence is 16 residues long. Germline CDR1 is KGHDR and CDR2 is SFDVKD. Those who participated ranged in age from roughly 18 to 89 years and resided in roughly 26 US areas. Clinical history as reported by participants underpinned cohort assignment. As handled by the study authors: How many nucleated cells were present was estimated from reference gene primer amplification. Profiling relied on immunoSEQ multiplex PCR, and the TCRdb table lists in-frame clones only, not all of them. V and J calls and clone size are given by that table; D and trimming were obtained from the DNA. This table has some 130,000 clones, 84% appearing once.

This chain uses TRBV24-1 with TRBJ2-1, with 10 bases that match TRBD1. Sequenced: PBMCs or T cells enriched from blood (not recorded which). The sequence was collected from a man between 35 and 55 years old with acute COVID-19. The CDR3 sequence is CATSDVGQGVGNEQFF. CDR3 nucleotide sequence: TGTGCCACCAGTGACGTCGGACAGGGGGTGGGAAATGAGCAGTTCTTC.